This record covers a single T cell receptor beta chain. It lacks a known antigen. Base qualities are missing; no much larger clone stands one base away. This entry belongs to a study of shared clonotypes between healthy human individuals (TCRdb year 2020). With respect to the entire study: The cohort included a few men and two women between 18 and 49 years of age. Per donor, three plates each were used for CD4 naive and CD4 memory, two for CD8 naive, and one for CD8 memory. The study deeply sequenced blood TCR repertoires of about 5 healthy adults to estimate repertoire size and the extent of clonotype sharing between individuals. To increase sequencing depth and limit assay-specific biases, different laboratories used diverse techniques to prepare libraries and sequence TCR repertoires. Between about 0.94 and 8.9 billion PBMCs per donor were obtained by leukapheresis. Paper-wide results and their limitations: Pairwise subsampling led to the expectation that sequencing depth would affect the degree of clonotype sharing among donors. Sampling was limited to blood, and TCR repertoires in tissue likely differ from TCR repertoires in blood. Rarefaction of sorted-subset datasets indicated incomplete sequencing despite the large sequencing depth. Naive subsets generally had larger estimated clonotype richness than memory subsets did. The genetic and exposure-history diversity represented was limited by the small number of donors. Clonotypes shared by all four sorted-subset donors showed higher generation probabilities than non-shared clonotypes. About 5% of naive CD4, 3% to 4% of naive CD8, roughly 2.5% of memory CD4, and about 0.4% of memory CD8 clonotypes were shared across several donors.

Using the deep immunoSEQ assay, multiplex PCR amplified TCR CDR3 regions from genomic DNA. Genomic DNA extracted from each cell subset was distributed evenly over all wells of several immunoSEQ 96-well plates, and each plate served as one replicate. For sorted subsets, roughly 200 ng of genomic DNA, equivalent to tens of thousands of T cell genomes, went into each replicate PCR. Purified libraries were quantified with a Qubit 3.0 fluorometer, sized on a Bioanalyzer 2100, and re-quantified with the KAPA Library Quantification kit. Every immunoSEQ 96-well plate was sequenced on a separate single-read 150-cycle Illumina NextSeq 550 flow cell. In the paper's pipeline: Because only junctional sequences without quality scores were contained in the immunoSEQ output, filtering matching that applied to full-length reads could not be performed. To assign V/J genes and CDR3, sequences were annotated against IMGT germline references using PyIR, a Python wrapper for IgBLAST v1.9. Reads were removed for weak V/J assignments (E-value above 1e-6), missing CDR3, stop codons, out-of-frame junctions, or ambiguous translated residues. V3J clonotypes were defined by identical inferred V gene, J gene, and CDR3 amino acid sequence. The percentage overlap between two repertoires was calculated by dividing the number of shared unique clonotypes by the size of the smaller repertoire. Richness of each repertoire was evaluated using RTK rarefaction, the Chao1 estimator, and Recon v2.1 estimates of unobserved clonotypes. For all TCRbeta clonotypes obtained by the gDNA method from a few donors, generation probabilities were computed with OLGA. TCRdb mirrors the immuneACCESS table, restricted to in-frame sequences. Some clones are absent from its copies; in checked studies, under half trace to an unresolved V gene, and the reason for the others is unknown. Clone size and the V and J calls come from that table; the DNA yielded D and trimming. The table for this sample lists approximately 1,000,000 clones; approximately 80% of them were counted only once. Together, the top ten hold roughly 0.82% of the sample.

Donors were healthy HIV-negative adults with no recently reported acute infections or vaccinations. Only Caucasian adults living in Nashville, Tennessee, USA were represented among the donors. CD4+ T cells were enriched by magnetic negative selection, after which naive cells were positively selected on CD45RA and the negative fraction was taken as the memory subset. After blood collection by leukapheresis, PBMCs were isolated using Ficoll-Histopaque density gradient centrifugation and then cryopreserved in the vapor phase of liquid nitrogen. Analytical flow cytometry was used to check the purity and quantity of every magnetically sorted T cell population. Genomic DNA was isolated from each sorted fraction and quantified by UV absorbance on a Nanodrop 2000c. The receptor was isolated from a man between 18 and 29 years old in good health. Some clones in this sample may be carry-over from other donors' samples. Sequencing was carried out using memory CD4+ T cells from PBMCs. According to the study, the label for this sample's cell subset or site signals: CD45RA-negative fraction.

The DNA reads TGTGCCAGCTCACCAACACAGGGGTCCTACGAGCAGTACTTC. This is translated as CASSPTQGSYEQYF. This chain is built from TRBV18 and TRBJ2-7, and 7 junctional nucleotides match TRBD1. CDR1 is given as KGHSH and CDR2 as LQKENI, both from the germline V gene. The CDR3 runs 14 residues from the cysteine to the phenylalanine. Only the CDR3 DNA is retained, 42 bases long and in frame from the first base. Trimmed from V: 2 bases; trimmed from J: 1 base; junction bases lacking a gene match: 2.